This entry is about one T cell receptor (beta chain). Its binding antigen is unknown. Base qualities are not recorded, but no much larger clone differs from it by a single base. This record belongs to a study of technical replicates of blood from a few donors (dated by TCRdb to between 2016 and 2019). The library was generated by the immunoSEQ multiplex PCR assay. In its TCRdb copy, this immuneACCESS table keeps in-frame sequences only and misses some clones. Where compared with another copy, unresolved V genes explain less than half of these, and the others have no known cause. The sample data list some 93,000 clones, and 95% of these were observed just once. The ten most abundant clones make up 0.26% of the sample. This clonotype originated in a human donor in good health. Sequencing was carried out using T cells isolated from PBMCs.

The base sequence is TGTGCCAGCAGCGCCCACCGGCCGGGGAGCTCTGGAAACACCATATATTTT. This sequence encodes CASSAHRPGSSGNTIYF. This receptor chain uses TRBV9 and TRBJ1-3; the D gene assignment is ambiguous. V is clipped by 3 bases and J by 0 bases, and the sequence between their germline boundaries is 16 bases long. From cysteine to phenylalanine, the CDR3 is 17 amino acids long. CDR3 DNA is the only sequence kept; it has 51 bases, read in frame from the first base. Sequences SGDLS (CDR1) and YYNGEE (CDR2) are obtained from the germline V gene.